This entry concerns a single T cell receptor (beta chain). This clone was counted between two and nine times. It has no known antigen specificity. Base qualities are missing; no much larger clone stands one base away. To sequence the TCRbeta CDR3 region, genomic DNA was isolated from the sorted cells. The immunoSEQ Assay was used for sequencing of TCRbeta CDR3 regions. This is the immuneACCESS table as TCRdb keeps it, with only in-frame sequences that have V and J called. A part of the clones is gone; compared with another copy, unresolved V genes explain less than half, and the rest is unexplained. This sample has 70,000 to 80,000 clones in its table, and approximately 81% of those were observed once. The ten most abundant clones make up over 3.5% of the sample. CDR1 and CDR2 are drawn from the germline V gene: SGDLS, YYNGEE. From the cysteine up to the phenylalanine, the CDR3 has a length of 13 residues. The entry retains the CDR3 DNA only, 39 bases that are in frame from base 1. Deletion took 1 base off V and 0 bases off J, with a span of 4 bases between the germline ends.

Patients with a history of autoimmune disease or receiving systemic immunosuppression were excluded from the trial. Peripheral blood for TCR sequencing was collected from all dose cohorts at baseline, on cycle 4 day 1, and on cycle 7 day 1. Samples came from an open-label, multicenter, first-in-human phase I dose-escalation trial of ivuxolimab. Adults with locally advanced or metastatic melanoma, renal cell carcinoma, hepatocellular carcinoma or head and neck squamous cell carcinoma were enrolled in the trial. CD4+ and CD8+ T cells were sorted separately from peripheral blood before TCR sequencing. The data originate from a study of OX40 agonist ivuxolimab in advanced cancers. About the study as a whole: Ivuxolimab, which targeted the costimulatory receptor OX40 (CD134), was an agonistic, fully human IgG2 monoclonal antibody. A male proportion of 82.7% and a mean age of roughly 55 years, ranging from about 23 to 90, were recorded for the dose-escalation cohort. The paper covers the monotherapy dose-escalation part of the phase I ivuxolimab trial, which included N of about 50 patients. Partial responses occurred in three dose-escalation patients, of whom one had hepatocellular carcinoma and two had cutaneous melanoma. Among the approximately 50 dose-escalation patients, around 19 had hepatocellular carcinoma, roughly 15 melanoma, 9 renal cell carcinoma and 9 head and neck cancer. Intravenous ivuxolimab was administered to patients every 2 weeks at six dose levels: 0.01, 0.1, 0.3, 1.5, 3 and 10 mg/kg. Prior anti-PD-1, anti-PD-L1 or anti-CTLA-4 therapy was permitted, and checkpoint inhibitors had been received by 30% to 40% of dose-escalation patients. Peripheral TCRbeta sequencing was intended to test whether TCR sequence diversity was altered and clonal T-cell expansion was caused by ivuxolimab.

Results the study describes overall, beyond this receptor: Which antigens the clonally expanded peripheral T cells were specific for was not determined. After ivuxolimab, CD8+ T cells had more expanded clones than CD4+ T cells on average. Partial responders in the 0.1-3.0 mg/kg groups had among the lowest normalized peripheral clonal expansion, especially among CD8+ T cells. At doses of 0.1 to 3.0 mg/kg, clonal expansion of both CD4+ and CD8+ T cells in blood was seen between baseline and week 6. Low levels of normalized T-cell clonal expansion were also seen in some nonresponding patients.

The receptor was derived from an adult with an advanced solid tumor such as melanoma, head and neck, liver or kidney cancer. The chain is made from TRBV9 and TRBJ1-1, with the D gene not confidently named. The specimen was CD4+ or CD8+ T cells sorted from blood, collected in a trial of the OX40 agonist ivuxolimab. The CDR3 has the sequence CASSVSMNTEAFF. The DNA sequence is TGTGCCAGCAGCGTATCCATGAACACTGAAGCTTTCTTT.